This passage covers 32 T cell receptor beta chains from one sample sequenced in a study of cytomegalovirus exposure and HLA in healthy donors. PCR involved 60 Vbeta and 13 Jbeta primers. Clones were read by immunoSEQ multiplex PCR, and TCRdb kept only the in-frame ones, dropping some. The repertoire holds just over 150,000 clones, with approximately 86% as singletons. Input material: PBMCs. The receptors originated from a woman aged 18 to 35 in good health and CMV-seronegative.

V is TRBV6-5 and J is TRBJ1-2, with D uncertain. V lost 7 bases and J lost 5, with 14 bases in between. Looked up from germline, CDR1 is MNHEY and CDR2 is SVGAGI. The length of the CDR3 is 13 residues. CDR3 nucleotide sequence: TGTGCCAGCACCCCGCATTACTCATATGGCTACACCTTC. Protein sequence: CASTPHYSYGYTF.

The chain links TRBV7-9 to TRBJ1-2; D unclear. Per the germline V gene, CDR1 is SEHNR and CDR2 is FQNEAQ (reference sequence). V lost 0 bases and J lost 6, with 14 bases in between. There are 15 residues in the CDR3. DNA for the CDR3: TGTGCCAGCAGCTTAGCGGCCAGGCTATGGGATGGCTACACCTTC. This codes for CASSLAARLWDGYTF.

The rearrangement links TRBV10-1 to TRBJ1-1; the D gene is possibly TRBD1 (5 bases). The ends were cut back, 6 bases at V and 7 bases at J, with 15 bases in the middle. CDR1 is WNHNN, CDR2 SYGVQD, per germline (reference sequence). The CDR3 is 13 residues long. This CDR3 is CASRAREGSEAFF. The CDR3 region has the DNA TGCGCCAGCAGGGCCAGGGAAGGAAGTGAAGCTTTCTTT.

The rearrangement joins TRBV7-2 to TRBJ1-1; possibly TRBD1 for D (5 bases). The CDR3 has 14 residues. V was cut by 2 bases and J by 4 bases, with 11 bases left in between. Germline CDR1 is SGHTA and CDR2 is FQGNSA. The DNA for the CDR3 is TGTGCCAGCAGCTTATTTTTGGGGGGCACTGAAGCTTTCTTT. This encodes CASSLFLGGTEAFF.

The genes are TRBV12-5 and TRBJ2-5; TRBD2 is a possible D gene (5 bases). Germline values: CDR1 LGHNT, CDR2 FRNRAP. CDR3 length: 13 residues. The V gene lost 4 bases and the J gene lost 5 bases, with 11 bases spanning the gap. CDR3 region: CASGSREGETQYF. The CDR3 DNA reads as TGTGCTAGTGGTTCTCGGGAAGGGGAGACCCAGTACTTC.

The V and J genes are TRBV25-1 and TRBJ1-1; 7 nucleotides match TRBD1. This CDR3 has 13 residues. Germline V lookup: CDR1 MGHDK, CDR2 SYGVNS. V lost 5 bases, J lost 1 base, and 1 base stayed unmatched. CDR3 protein: CASSNRGNTEAFF. CDR3 in DNA: TGTGCCAGCAGTAACAGGGGGAACACTGAAGCTTTCTTT. The entire variable domain, with the rest obtained from reference TRBV25-1 and TRBJ1-1, is as follows: EADIYQTPRYLVIGTGKKITLECSQTMGHDKMYWYQQDPGMELHLIHYSYGVNSTEKGDLSSESTVSRIRTEHFPLTLESARPSHTSQYLCASSNRGNTEAFFGQGTRLTVV.

CDR3 residues: CASSLAGGNLYEQYF. CDR3 bases: TGCGCCAGCAGCTTAGCGGGGGGCAACCTCTACGAGCAGTACTTC. The J gene is TRBJ2-7, the V gene TRBV5-1; 9 bases match TRBD2. Looked up from germline, CDR1 is SGHRS and CDR2 is YFSETQ. The CDR3 contains 15 residues. Trimming took 2 bases from V and 3 from J; bases not matched to a gene: 6.

The genes are TRBV5-1 and TRBJ2-1, with 7 bases aligning to TRBD1. V shed 5 bases, J shed 8 bases, and the junction held 4 bases outside the gene matches. The germline CDR1 and CDR2 sequences are SGHRS and YFSETQ. The CDR3 loop spans 12 amino acids. The CDR3, as DNA: TGCGCCAGCAGACAGACAGGGTATGAGCAGTTCTTC. Translated, it gives CASRQTGYEQFF.

V is TRBV7-2 and J is TRBJ1-3; D not certain. Germline V gene lookup returns CDR1 SGHTA and CDR2 FQGNSA. V was trimmed by 8 bases and J by 1 base, leaving 12 bases between them. The CDR3 has 14 residues. The CDR3 loop reads CASSTGVSGNTIYF. The CDR3 DNA reads TGTGCCAGCTCAACCGGGGTGTCTGGAAACACCATATATTTT.

V is TRBV13 and J is TRBJ1-4, with 8 positions matching TRBD1. The CDR3 loop spans 17 amino acids. V gave up 5 bases and J gave up 2 bases; unmatched junction bases: 10. In germline, CDR1 is PRHDT, CDR2 FYEKMQ (reference sequence). The CDR3 DNA reads as TGTGCCAGCAGCACTCGGACAGGGTCGGTCACTAATGAAAAACTGTTTTTT. This encodes CASSTRTGSVTNEKLFF.

CDR3 sequence: CASSSAGTANYGYTF. The CDR3 DNA follows: TGTGCCAGCAGTAGCGCCGGGACAGCTAACTATGGCTACACCTTC. This chain connects TRBV2 to TRBJ1-2, with 7 nucleotides matching TRBD1. The CDR3 totals 15 residues. V was pared by 5 bases and J by 0 bases, with 6 bases of the junction left unmatched. Germline values: CDR1 SNHLY, CDR2 FYNNEI. The variable domain in full, with the rest retrieved from reference TRBV2 and TRBJ1-2, is EPEVTQTPSHQVTQMGQEVILRCVPISNHLYFYWYRQILGQKVEFLVSFYNNEISEKSEIFDDQFSVERPDGSNFTLKIRSTKLEDSAMYFCASSSAGTANYGYTFGSGTRLTVV.

V is TRBV6-5 and J is TRBJ1-5, with a possible D match to TRBD1 (6 bases). Trimming took off 7 bases at V and 7 bases at J, with 14 bases between the two ends. CDR3 size: 13 residues. The germline V gene encodes CDR1 MNHEY and CDR2 SVGAGI. CDR3 DNA sequence: TGTGCCAGCACAACAGGGTTGGGACAGCCCCAGCATTTT. Its protein is CASTTGLGQPQHF.

This clone was detected once. The chain carries TRBV7-2 and TRBJ1-5, with a possible D match to TRBD1 (6 bases). The CDR3 totals 15 residues. The germline CDR1 and CDR2 sequences are SGHTA and FQGNSA. With 1 base removed from V and 0 bases from J, the gap between germline ends came to 7 bases. The CDR3: CASSLGTVSNQPQHF. The CDR3 DNA sequence: TGTGCCAGCAGCTTAGGGACAGTTAGCAATCAGCCCCAGCATTTT. Complete variable domain (other parts from reference TRBV7-2 and TRBJ1-5): GAGVSQSPSNKVTEKGKDVELRCDPISGHTALYWYRQSLGQGLEFLIYFQGNSAPDKSGLPSDRFSAERTGGSVSTLTIQRTQQEDSAVYLCASSLGTVSNQPQHFGDGTRLSIL.

This chain connects TRBV5-6 to TRBJ1-2, with 10 bases lining up with TRBD1. The junction had 8 bases not matched to a gene; V was cut back by 1 base and J by 2 bases. From germline, CDR1 is SGHDT and CDR2 YYEEEE. The length of the CDR3 is 17 residues. The CDR3 DNA follows: TGTGCCAGCAGCTTGATGAGACAGGGGGCGGAGAACTATGGCTACACCTTC. It encodes CASSLMRQGAENYGYTF. Together with reference TRBV5-6 and TRBJ1-2, the CDR3 gives the full variable domain: DAGVTQSPTHLIKTRGQQVTLRCSPKSGHDTVSWYQQALGQGPQFIFQYYEEEERQRGNFPDRFSGHQFPNYSSELNVNALLLGDSALYLCASSLMRQGAENYGYTFGSGTRLTVV.

The chain has TRBV2 and TRBJ1-2, with D perhaps matching TRBD1 (5 bases). V was clipped by 8 bases and J by 7 bases, with 20 bases between them. The length of the CDR3 is 14 residues. Germline assignment: CDR1 SNHLY and CDR2 FYNNEI. CDR3 in DNA: TGTGCCAGCGCCAGGCGAGGGGAGGATTCTGGCTACACCTTC. Translated, it gives CASARRGEDSGYTF.

This clone was seen once. The chain couples TRBV5-1 to TRBJ1-2, with TRBD1 identical over 8 bases. CDR1 and CDR2 from the germline V gene are SGHRS and YFSETQ. This CDR3 comprises 13 residues. With V trimmed by 4 bases and J by 10 bases, 9 bases remained unmatched. The CDR3 sequence is CASSRTTGGDYTF. The CDR3 region has the DNA TGCGCCAGCAGCCGTACTACAGGGGGAGACTACACCTTC.

V usage is TRBV5-8 and J usage is TRBJ1-5; D might be TRBD1 (6 bases). CDR3 length: 15 residues. V lost 0 bases to trimming and J lost 1 base, with 8 bases between them. Germline loops: CDR1 SGHTS, CDR2 YDEGEE. Here the CDR3 DNA reads TGTGCCAGCAGCTTGGGGCAGGGGAGCAATCAGCCCCAGCATTTT. Translated, it gives CASSLGQGSNQPQHF. Looking up the rest from reference TRBV5-8 and TRBJ1-5 gives the full variable domain: EAGVTQSPTHLIKTRGQQATLRCSPISGHTSVYWYQQALGLGLQFLLWYDEGEERNRGNFPPRFSGRQFPNYSSELNVNALELEDSALYLCASSLGQGSNQPQHFGDGTRLSIL.

This chain joins TRBV5-1 and TRBJ2-2; D gene unclear. The CDR3 contains 14 residues. The germline V and J ends were trimmed by 1 base and 4 bases, with 8 bases remaining between them. Germline V gene data show CDR1 as SGHRS and CDR2 as YFSETQ. CDR3 residues: CASSLSTPTGELFF. DNA of the CDR3: TGCGCCAGCAGCTTGAGCACTCCCACCGGGGAGCTGTTTTTT.

This chain links TRBV9 with TRBJ2-5, with TRBD2 matching over 14 bases. This CDR3 region has 17 residues. V shed 4 bases, J shed 2 bases, and the junction held 7 bases outside the gene matches. Germline CDR1 SGDLS, CDR2 YYNGEE. The DNA of the CDR3 is TGTGCCAGCAGCCCAGGGACTAGCGGGGGTTTACAAGAGACCCAGTACTTC. It translates to CASSPGTSGGLQETQYF.

The DNA of the CDR3 is TGTGCCAGCAGCTTGACAGGCTCCTACGAGCAGTACTTC. This encodes CASSLTGSYEQYF. This chain uses TRBV5-8 with TRBJ2-7, with a tentative D call TRBD1 (5 bases). The germline V gene has CDR1 SGHTS and CDR2 YDEGEE. The germline V and J ends were trimmed by 1 base and 0 bases, with 5 bases remaining between them. The CDR3 covers 13 residues.

J is TRBJ2-3 and V is TRBV14; 8 nucleotides match TRBD2. V shed 2 bases and J 1 base; nucleotides not matched to a gene: 2. The CDR3 runs 15 residues. Germline values: CDR1 SGHDN, CDR2 FVKESK. The chain's CDR3 is CASSQQLAGTDTQYF. The DNA for the CDR3 is TGTGCCAGCAGCCAACAACTAGCGGGCACAGATACGCAGTATTTT.

V gene TRBV4-1 combines with J gene TRBJ2-1; tentatively, D is TRBD2 (5 bases). V gave up 0 bases and J gave up 6 bases, with 15 bases separating them. The CDR3 has 16 residues. Germline loops: CDR1 MGHRA, CDR2 YSYEKL. The CDR3 protein is CASSQERELVANEQFF. The CDR3 DNA follows: TGCGCCAGCAGCCAAGAGAGGGAACTAGTTGCCAATGAGCAGTTCTTC.

The chain recombines TRBV28 with TRBJ1-2; a weak D match, TRBD1 (5 bases). The germline V and J ends were trimmed by 4 bases and 0 bases, with 9 bases remaining between them. This CDR3 is 14 amino acids long. Germline CDR1 and CDR2: MDHEN and SYDVKM. The CDR3 sequence is CASSSGSANYGYTF. CDR3 coding DNA: TGTGCCAGCAGTTCAGGGTCGGCTAACTATGGCTACACCTTC.

The chain links TRBV2 to TRBJ1-5; 7 bases are a match to TRBD1. The CDR3 contains 17 residues. The V gene end was trimmed by 6 bases and the J gene end by 1 base; junction bases not matched to a gene: 12. The germline V gene encodes CDR1 SNHLY and CDR2 FYNNEI. The CDR3 nucleotides read TGTGCCAGCAGGGAGACAGGGCCAGGTTGGAGCAATCAGCCCCAGCATTTT. It translates to CASRETGPGWSNQPQHF.

The chain employs TRBV6-1 and TRBJ2-5; D call uncertain. The V end lost 0 bases, the J end lost 2 bases, and 10 bases lay between the germline ends. Per germline, CDR1 MNHNS and CDR2 SASEGT. The CDR3 sequence is 15 residues long. The CDR3 DNA reads TGTGCCAGCAGTGAAGCGTTAGCCCATCAAGAGACCCAGTACTTC. Encoded protein: CASSEALAHQETQYF.

The V call is TRBV19, the J call TRBJ1-1; D may be TRBD1 (6 bases). The length of the CDR3 is 17 residues. Per the germline V gene, CDR1 is LNHDA and CDR2 is SQIVND (reference sequence). With 5 bases removed from V and 2 bases from J, the gap between germline ends came to 21 bases. The CDR3 region is CASSFLGLGQTNTEAFF. The CDR3 DNA is TGTGCCAGTAGTTTTTTAGGTCTGGGACAAACTAACACTGAAGCTTTCTTT.

The rearrangement uses TRBV28 and TRBJ2-5, with D maybe TRBD2 (6 bases). CDR3 size: 13 residues. The germline gives CDR1 MDHEN, CDR2 SYDVKM. V lost 5 bases and J lost 7, with 14 bases in between. The CDR3 protein is CASSPDYLGTQYF. The CDR3 DNA sequence: TGTGCCAGCAGTCCGGACTATCTGGGGACCCAGTACTTC. The full variable domain, rest sourced from reference TRBV28 and TRBJ2-5, is DVKVTQSSRYLVKRTGEKVFLECVQDMDHENMFWYRQDPGLGLRLIYFSYDVKMKEKGDIPEGYSVSREKKERFSLILESASTNQTSMYLCASSPDYLGTQYFGPGTRLLVL.

This chain links TRBV6-1 with TRBJ2-7; TRBD1 matches 7 bases. The CDR3 length is 15 residues. J gave up 0 bases and V 5 bases, and 7 bases lay outside the gene matches. Germline V lookup: CDR1 MNHNS, CDR2 SASEGT. CDR3 amino acids: CASSSGTASSYEQYF. DNA for the CDR3: TGTGCCAGCAGTTCTGGGACAGCGAGCTCCTACGAGCAGTACTTC.

The chain carries TRBV28 and TRBJ2-1; maybe TRBD1 (5 bases). Germline V gives CDR1 MDHEN, CDR2 SYDVKM. The CDR3 length is 13 residues. The V and J ends lost 5 bases and 5 bases respectively, with 10 bases between them. The CDR3 region has the DNA TGTGCCAGCAGTCTTCTAGGGGACAATGAGCAGTTCTTC. Residues: CASSLLGDNEQFF.

The V and J genes are TRBV5-1 and TRBJ2-5; 7 bases agree with TRBD1. There are 14 residues in the CDR3. V lost 0 bases to trimming and J lost 2 bases; unmatched junction nucleotides: 1. The germline V gene encodes CDR1 SGHRS and CDR2 YFSETQ. The CDR3 bases are TGCGCCAGCAGCTTGGAGGGGGCGCAAGAGACCCAGTACTTC. It translates to CASSLEGAQETQYF.

CDR3 sequence (DNA): TGCGCCAGCAGCCAAGGACCGCGGCGAGGCACTGAAGCTTTCTTT. This sequence encodes CASSQGPRRGTEAFF. The V gene is TRBV4-3, the J gene TRBJ1-1; the D is unclear. The V end was cut by 1 base, the J end by 4 bases, with 13 bases between. Looked up from germline, CDR1 is LGHNA and CDR2 is YSLEER. The CDR3 loop spans 15 amino acids.

This chain links TRBV19 with TRBJ1-1; TRBD1 might be the D (6 bases). There are 19 residues in the CDR3. V lost 1 base and J lost 0, with 21 bases in between. In germline, CDR1 is LNHDA, CDR2 SQIVND (reference sequence). The CDR3 sequence: CASSIVLPGGLFMNTEAFF. DNA of the CDR3: TGTGCCAGTAGTATAGTCCTCCCGGGGGGGCTTTTCATGAACACTGAAGCTTTCTTT.